Below are 27 T cell receptor beta chains sequenced from a single sample in a study of blood T cells in healthy people across ages. It was with a sample-barcoded 5' primer and a J-beta primer mix that a second PCR of roughly 7 to 12 cycles was run. Using its own MiXCR run on the 5' RACE reads, TCRdb lists one record per CDR3 protein. The profile shows 650,000 to 700,000 distinct CDR3 sequences, around 52% of them singletons. Sequencing was carried out using blood. Receptors were obtained from a woman aged 80 or older in good health.

This chain connects TRBV3-1 to TRBJ1-2; D is unresolved. Germline CDR1 LGHDT, CDR2 YNNKEL (reference sequence). The CDR3 extends over 13 amino acids. Trimming left V 0 bases short and J 8 bases short, with 10 bases between. The CDR3 protein is CASSQDSRWGYTF. CDR3 sequence (DNA): TGTGCCAGCAGCCAAGATTCTCGGTGGGGCTACACCTTC.

Points on this clonotype: The junction does not match germline at one end; this may be a read error. This CDR3 reads CATSAGSSYNEQFF. CDR3 sequence (DNA): TGTGCCACCAGCGCAGGGAGCTCCTACAATGAGCAGTTCTTC. This chain joins TRBV7-3 and TRBJ2-1; either TRBD1 or TRBD2 may supply D (5 bases each). The CDR3 spans 14 residues. CDR1 SGHTA and CDR2 FQGTGA come from the germline V gene.

The chain employs TRBV20-1 and TRBJ2-7, with 10 bases lining up with TRBD1. TRBJ2-5 matches the DNA end more closely, so the J call is doubtful. The CDR3 consists of 13 residues. Germline CDR1 and CDR2: DFQATT and SNEGSKA (reference sequence). CDR3 loop: CSAPRTGGETQYF. CDR3 coding DNA: TGCAGTGCTCCGAGGACAGGGGGTGAGACCCAGTACTTC.

As to this clonotype: Given a much more abundant clone one base away, this may be a read error. V is TRBV20-1 and J is TRBJ2-3, with 8 bases matching TRBD2. From germline, CDR1 is DFQATT and CDR2 SNEGSKA (reference sequence). Germline trimming cut 5 bases from V and 5 bases from J; bases unmatched to any gene: 12. This CDR3 comprises 15 residues. The DNA for the CDR3 is TGCAGTGCTGGACCAGCGGGAGCCCCCGGAGATACGCAGTATTTT. Protein sequence: CSAGPAGAPGDTQYF.

This chain links TRBV30 with TRBJ2-3; TRBD1 is a possible D gene (5 bases). Looked up from germline, CDR1 is GTSNPN and CDR2 is SVGIG (reference sequence). Trimming shortened V by 5 bases and J by 0 bases, and 6 bases separated the two germline ends. CDR3 size: 12 residues. The CDR3 DNA follows: TGTGCCTGGGACAGCAGCACAGATACGCAGTATTTT. Its translation is CAWDSSTDTQYF.

The chain is built from TRBV7-2 and TRBJ1-2; D ambiguous. The germline V and J ends were trimmed by 3 bases and 4 bases, with 15 bases remaining between them. Germline values: CDR1 SGHTA, CDR2 FQGNSA. The CDR3 is 15 residues long. The CDR3 spells CASSFVSALPYGYTF. CDR3 DNA: TGTGCCAGCAGCTTCGTTTCTGCCCTGCCCTATGGCTACACCTTC.

This clonotype was seen only a few times. The gene calls are TRBV12-3 or TRBV12-4 and TRBJ1-1; 8 nucleotides match TRBD1. V lost 6 bases and J lost 0; bases outside the gene matches: 12. This CDR3 has 17 residues. CDR3: CASSLPRRGPMNTEAFF. The CDR3 coding sequence is TGTGCCAGCAGCCTGCCCCGCAGGGGGCCAATGAACACTGAAGCTTTCTTT.

Of note for this clonotype: Relative to the germline gene, one junction end is altered; a read error may explain this. The V gene is TRBV15, the J gene TRBJ2-3; D unresolved. Germline V CDR1 and CDR2: LNHNV, YYDKDF (reference sequence). The CDR3 covers 13 residues. DNA for the CDR3: TGTGCCACCAGCAGGCCGAACACAGATATGCAGTATTTT. It translates to CATSRPNTDMQYF.

This chain links TRBV2 with TRBJ1-2, with a possible D match to TRBD1 (6 bases). The CDR3 sequence is 15 residues long. Germline assignment: CDR1 SNHLY and CDR2 FYNNEI. Between the trimmed V and J ends, which lost 7 bases and 2 bases, there was a span of 17 bases. CDR3 bases: TGTGCCAGCAAGGCTCCCTCTCAGGGGAACTATGGCTACACCTTC. The encoded protein is CASKAPSQGNYGYTF.

Concerning this clonotype itself: This could be a read error, since a much larger clone is one nucleotide away. This rearrangement joins TRBV7-2 to TRBJ2-5; maybe TRBD1 (6 bases). TRBJ2-1 explains the end of the DNA better; the J call may be wrong. The CDR3 runs 16 residues. Germline CDR1 is SGHTA and CDR2 is FQGNSA. The DNA for the CDR3 is TGTGCCAGCAGCTTAGTCCGGGACACGTACCAAGAGACCCAGTTCTTC. Protein product: CASSLVRDTYQETQFF.

This clonotype was picked up many times. This chain connects TRBV2 to TRBJ2-1; the D gene is possibly TRBD2 (5 bases). The CDR3 contains 13 residues. Deletions cut 3 bases from V and 4 bases from J, with 7 bases between. Per the germline V gene, CDR1 is SNHLY and CDR2 is FYNNEI. This CDR3 is CASSEKRYNEQFF. DNA of the CDR3: TGTGCCAGCAGTGAGAAGCGGTACAATGAGCAGTTCTTC.

This clonotype was seen a handful of times. V and J are TRBV12-3 or TRBV12-4 and TRBJ2-2; no definite D call. This CDR3 is 15 amino acids long. The germline V and J ends were trimmed by 1 base and 5 bases, with 11 bases remaining between them. The DNA for the CDR3 is TGTGCCAGCAGTTTAGGCGGAGTAGGGACCGGGGAGCTGTTTTTT. Amino acid sequence: CASSLGGVGTGELFF.

The chain carries TRBV2 and TRBJ2-3; D unresolved. V lost 9 bases, J lost 3 bases, and 4 bases lay in between. The CDR3 is 10 residues long. CDR1 SNHLY and CDR2 FYNNEI come from the germline V gene. CDR3 sequence reads: CARGTDTQYF. The CDR3 DNA reads as TGTGCCAGGGGGACAGATACGCAGTATTTT. The full variable domain, completed using reference TRBV2 and TRBJ2-3, is EPEVTQTPSHQVTQMGQEVILRCVPISNHLYFYWYRQILGQKVEFLVSFYNNEISEKSEIFDDQFSVERPDGSNFTLKIRSTKLEDSAMYFCARGTDTQYFGPGTRLTVL.

This clonotype was counted at least ten times. V usage is TRBV4-2 and J usage is TRBJ1-2; TRBD1 matches 7 bases. Germline loops: CDR1 LGHNA, CDR2 YNFKEQ. CDR3 length: 15 amino acids. V was clipped by 0 bases and J by 8 bases; unmatched bases: 9. CDR3 in amino acids: CASSQDYATGTGYTF. In DNA form, the CDR3 reads TGTGCCAGCAGCCAAGATTATGCGACAGGGACCGGCTACACCTTC.

This clonotype was seen more than once but under ten times. The genes are TRBV3-1 and TRBJ1-1; D is possibly TRBD1 (6 bases). V lost 7 bases, J lost 6 bases, and 21 bases lay in between. The CDR3 loop spans 15 amino acids. CDR1 and CDR2 from the germline V gene are LGHDT and YNNKEL (reference sequence). The CDR3 DNA reads as TGTGCCAGCACCCAGGGGAGGGCCAGGGGCTCTGAAGCTTTCTTT. Amino acid sequence: CASTQGRARGSEAFF.

The chain uses TRBV12-3 or TRBV12-4 and TRBJ2-3, with D hard to call. V was pared by 7 bases and J by 1 base, with 15 bases between. The CDR3 is made up of 15 amino acids. The CDR3 region is CASTLHGQGTDTQYF. DNA for the CDR3: TGTGCCAGCACCCTCCACGGCCAGGGCACAGATACGCAGTATTTT.

V is TRBV7-2 and J is TRBJ2-6; TRBD1 agrees at 9 bases. The CDR3 spans 16 residues. Trimming at V came to 5 bases and at J to 2 bases, leaving 4 bases not matched to a gene. Germline V gives CDR1 SGHTA, CDR2 FQGNSA. The CDR3 coding sequence is TGTGCCAGCAGCCTCACAGGGGGCACTGGGGCCAACGTCCTGACTTTC. It translates to CASSLTGGTGANVLTF.

In this sample, this clonotype turned up many times. The chain carries TRBV7-2 and TRBJ1-4; maybe TRBD1 (6 bases). The germline V and J ends were trimmed by 3 bases and 5 bases, with 7 bases remaining between them. CDR3 length equals 13 residues. Germline V gene lookup returns CDR1 SGHTA and CDR2 FQGNSA. CDR3 coding DNA: TGTGCCAGCAGCTTTCAGGGGAATGAAAAACTGTTTTTT. Translated, it gives CASSFQGNEKLFF.

The chain couples TRBV20-1 to TRBJ2-5; D gene uncertain. This CDR3 has 15 amino acids. The V gene's germline CDR1 is DFQATT and CDR2 SNEGSKA (reference sequence). The germline V and J ends were trimmed by 6 bases and 0 bases, with 17 bases remaining between them. The CDR3 loop reads CSATDNDLYQETQYF. As DNA, the CDR3 is TGCAGTGCAACAGATAATGATTTGTACCAAGAGACCCAGTACTTC.

The chain links TRBV20-1 to TRBJ2-7; 13 bases are shared with TRBD2. Germline values: CDR1 DFQATT, CDR2 SNEGSKA (reference sequence). Trimming took 6 bases from V and 7 from J; bases not matched to a gene: 9. CDR3 length equals 14 residues. The CDR3 DNA follows: TGCAGTGCGCGACTAGCGGGAGGCTACAATGAGCAGTACTTC. Its translation is CSARLAGGYNEQYF.

As for this clonotype: At one of its ends the junction is not consistent with the germline gene, which may arise from a read error. The chain has TRBV12-3 or TRBV12-4 and TRBJ2-3; the D is unclear. The CDR3 length is 16 residues. The CDR3 DNA reads TGTGCCAGCAGTCCAAGGGCCAGCATAAGAACAGATACGCAATATTTT. It specifies CASSPRASIRTDTQYF.

As for this clonotype: A much bigger clone sits one base away, suggesting this may be a read error. The J gene is TRBJ2-1, the V gene TRBV4-2, with no clear D. CDR1 and CDR2 from the germline V gene are LGHNA and YNFKEQ. The CDR3 has 13 amino acids. Trimming took 0 bases from V and 9 from J, leaving 9 bases between them. The CDR3: CASSQDPLGEQFF. In DNA, the CDR3 is TGTGCCAGCAGCCAAGATCCTCTTGGTGAGCAGTTCTTC.

This CDR3 reads CASSLGTEYGYTF. CDR3 sequence (DNA): TGCGCCAGCAGCCTAGGGACGGAATATGGCTACACCTTC. The chain recombines TRBV5-1 with TRBJ1-2; tentatively, D is TRBD1 (5 bases). The germline V gene has CDR1 SGHRS and CDR2 YFSETQ. This CDR3 has 13 amino acids. With 4 bases removed from V and 5 bases from J, the gap between germline ends came to 12 bases. The entire variable domain, with the rest obtained from reference TRBV5-1 and TRBJ1-2, is as follows: KAGVTQTPRYLIKTRGQQVTLSCSPISGHRSVSWYQQTPGQGLQFLFEYFSETQRNKGNFPGRFSGRQFSNSRSEMNVSTLELGDSALYLCASSLGTEYGYTFGSGTRLTVV.

In this sample, this clonotype turned up many times. The CDR3 here is CASSLGQGDGTQYF. CDR3 in DNA: TGCGCCAGCAGCCTGGGACAGGGAGATGGGACCCAGTACTTC. The V call is TRBV5-1, the J call TRBJ2-5; 9 positions match TRBD1. In germline, CDR1 is SGHRS, CDR2 YFSETQ. J was trimmed by 7 bases and V by 4 bases; bases with no gene match: 8. The CDR3 is made up of 14 amino acids.

The rearrangement uses TRBV11-2 and TRBJ2-3, with 8 bases lining up with TRBD2. Germline-derived CDR1 and CDR2 are SGHAT and FQNNGV. The V gene end was trimmed by 6 bases and the J gene end by 5 bases; junction bases not matched to a gene: 7. CDR3 length equals 14 residues. The CDR3 DNA reads TGTGCCAGCAGGCTGGCGGGGGGTGTAGATACGCAGTATTTT. Encoded protein: CASRLAGGVDTQYF.

At least ten counts were recorded for this clonotype. In nucleotides, the CDR3 is TGTGCCAGCAGCTTGCAGTCGACCTACGAGCAGTACTTC. Its protein product is CASSLQSTYEQYF. The chain recombines TRBV7-2 with TRBJ2-7; D is unresolved. Germline V gene sequence: CDR1 SGHTA, CDR2 FQGNSA. The V end was cut by 3 bases, the J end by 2 bases, with 8 bases between. This CDR3 contains 13 residues. The whole variable domain, filled in from reference TRBV7-2 and TRBJ2-7, reads GAGVSQSPSNKVTEKGKDVELRCDPISGHTALYWYRQSLGQGLEFLIYFQGNSAPDKSGLPSDRFSAERTGGSVSTLTIQRTQQEDSAVYLCASSLQSTYEQYFGPGTRLTVT.

CDR3 sequence: CASSQDWGSPPNIQYF. In DNA, the CDR3 is TGCGCCAGCAGCCAAGATTGGGGATCTCCCCCCAACATTCAGTACTTC. This rearrangement joins TRBV4-1 to TRBJ2-4; D is unclear. Germline V lookup: CDR1 MGHRA, CDR2 YSYEKL. This CDR3 contains 16 residues. V was trimmed by 0 bases and J by 7 bases, leaving 16 bases between them.